This T cell receptor (beta chain) emerged from a study of blood T cell repertoires in COVID-19 (TCRdb year 2020). About the investigation overall: Samples from collaborators originated in the United States, Italy and Spain and spanned both the acute and convalescent phases of COVID-19. The repertoires were made available in a free public database intended to serve as a resource for research on the immune response to SARS-CoV-2. Samples came from the ongoing ImmuneRACE study (first 160 participants) plus 1,254 subjects from 6 global collaborators. The prospective study material was composed of cDNA or gDNA derived from T cells, B-cell-depleted T cells, or PBMCs. The dataset comprised deeply sampled blood TCRbeta repertoires from subjects exposed to, actively infected with, or recovered from COVID-19. Where HLA class I and class II types were available, the types were taken from metadata supplied by the sample provider, not from assay-based typing. The sample metadata nearly always contained a de-identified subject ID, COVID-19 status, age in years and sex.

Regarding this clone: Its antigen has not been determined. One base away there is no much larger clone; base qualities are not given.

V is pruned by 3 bases and J by 5 bases, leaving 15 bases of the junction without a gene match. The CDR3 holds 18 amino acids from the cysteine to the phenylalanine. The only DNA kept is the CDR3, 54 bases in frame from the first base. CDR1 and CDR2 are read off the germline V gene as KGHSH and LQKENI. The immunoSEQ Assay, a bias-controlled multiplex PCR, was used to amplify TCRbeta CDR3 regions from genomic DNA. In the paper's pipeline: Within the assay, amplification of reference gene primers was used to estimate how many nucleated cells each sample contained. Sequence reads were collapsed and filtered to measure the absolute abundance of every unique TCRbeta CDR3 rearrangement. For each sample, productive Simpson clonality was calculated by taking the square root of Simpson's diversity index across productive rearrangements. Imported from immuneACCESS, the table was reduced by TCRdb to in-frame sequences with V and J called. These copies leave out some clones; in studies compared against another copy, an unresolved V gene accounts for under half, and the cause of the remainder is not known. The V and J calls and clone size were taken over from that table, and D and trimming were inferred from the DNA. For this sample there are roughly 100,000 clones; roughly 83% appear just once. The ten top clones hold approximately 3.4% of the sample.

Overall study outcomes, separate from this receptor: Clinical and demographic metadata were provided uncurated, with the amount varying by source and participant.

Collaborating institutions collected whole blood in K2EDTA tubes following their own protocols. For TCRbeta analysis, collaborators shipped samples in one of three forms: frozen whole blood, isolated PBMCs, or DNA extracted from either of those sample types. Input material: peripheral blood. The receptor chain draws on TRBV18 and TRBJ2-3, and 9 junctional nucleotides match TRBD2. The clonotype originates from a woman of 80 years or more with active or convalescent COVID-19. The CDR3 in this case is CASSPSVSRGGHGDTQYF. The sequenced DNA: TGTGCCAGCTCACCTTCGGTCTCGCGGGGGGGCCACGGAGATACGCAGTATTTT.